One and the same sample provided the 6 T cell receptor beta chains below, sequenced in a study of blood T cell repertoires in COVID-19. Some clones are missing from TCRdb's copy, which holds only in-frame ones; the method was immunoSEQ multiplex PCR. The sample consists of more than 70,000 clones, roughly 80% of them appearing once. The sequenced sample consisted of peripheral blood. The receptors stem from a human donor in a cohort sampled during active COVID-19.

This rearrangement joins TRBV15 to TRBJ1-1; the D gene is possibly TRBD1 (6 bases). Per germline, CDR1 LNHNV and CDR2 YYDKDF (reference sequence). The CDR3 length is 15 residues. Trimming stripped 4 bases from V and 4 bases from J, with 16 bases between. The CDR3 region has the DNA TGTGCCACCAGCAAAACCGGACAGCGTGGCACTGAAGCTTTCTTT. Translated, it gives CATSKTGQRGTEAFF.

CDR3 loop: CASSQLTGVYEQYF. CDR3 DNA: TGCGCCAGCAGCCAATTGACAGGAGTATACGAGCAGTACTTC. This chain joins TRBV5-1 and TRBJ2-7; D possibly corresponds to TRBD1 (6 bases). The length of the CDR3 is 14 residues. The germline V and J ends were trimmed by 4 bases and 4 bases, with 15 bases remaining between them. CDR1 SGHRS and CDR2 YFSETQ come from the germline V gene.

The chain uses TRBV24-1 and TRBJ1-2; weak D call: TRBD1 (5 bases). The CDR3 has 15 residues. V shed 3 bases and J shed 4 bases, with 14 bases lying between them. Germline V gene sequence: CDR1 KGHDR, CDR2 SFDVKD. The CDR3 DNA reads TGTGCCACCAGTGATCCTCAGGGTTTCGGCTATGGCTACACCTTC. Its protein product is CATSDPQGFGYGYTF.

The chain carries TRBV12-5 and TRBJ2-3, with 8 bases fitting TRBD2. J lost 2 bases, V lost 0 bases, and 4 bases had no gene match. The germline V gene has CDR1 LGHNT and CDR2 FRNRAP. The CDR3 length is 16 residues. CDR3 sequence: CASGLVSGGYTDTQYF. The CDR3 nucleotides are TGTGCTAGTGGTTTGGTAAGCGGGGGATACACAGATACGCAGTATTTT.

This sequence joins TRBV18 and TRBJ1-1, with TRBD1 matching over 8 bases. The CDR3 spans 14 residues. After removal of 8 bases from V and 1 base from J, the junction contained 6 bases not matched to a gene. Germline CDR1 is KGHSH and CDR2 is LQKENI. Written as DNA, the CDR3 is TGTGCCAGCGCCTATGGACAGGGGAACACTGAAGCTTTCTTT. Residues: CASAYGQGNTEAFF.

This sequence joins TRBV7-8 and TRBJ1-5; D uncertain. This CDR3 contains 13 residues. Germline lookup yields CDR1 SGHVS and CDR2 FQNEAQ. Trimming pared 2 bases from V and 5 bases from J, leaving 7 bases between. The CDR3 loop is CASSLKRDQPQHF. The CDR3 region has the DNA TGTGCCAGCAGCTTAAAAAGAGATCAGCCCCAGCATTTT.